This TCR beta chain was identified during a study of control samples from healthy donors and cancer patients. Sequencing used immunoSEQ multiplex PCR; TCRdb keeps in-frame clones, though not all of them. In the table there are 15,000 to 20,000 clones, roughly nine tenths of which are singletons. This CDR3 has 19 amino acids. Germline-derived CDR1 and CDR2 are LGHDT and YNNKEL (reference sequence). V lost 4 bases and J 4 bases, leaving 25 bases between the germline ends. Material for sequencing was PBMCs. The sequence was collected from a man in his sixties with head and neck cancer. The J gene is TRBJ2-2, the V gene TRBV3-1 (or the pseudogene TRBV3-2); the D call may be TRBD1 or TRBD2 (5 bases each). CDR3 in amino acids: CASSPKKLIGDLSTGELFF. CDR3 bases: TGTGCCAGCAGCCCTAAGAAGTTGATAGGGGACCTGTCCACCGGGGAGCTGTTTTTT.